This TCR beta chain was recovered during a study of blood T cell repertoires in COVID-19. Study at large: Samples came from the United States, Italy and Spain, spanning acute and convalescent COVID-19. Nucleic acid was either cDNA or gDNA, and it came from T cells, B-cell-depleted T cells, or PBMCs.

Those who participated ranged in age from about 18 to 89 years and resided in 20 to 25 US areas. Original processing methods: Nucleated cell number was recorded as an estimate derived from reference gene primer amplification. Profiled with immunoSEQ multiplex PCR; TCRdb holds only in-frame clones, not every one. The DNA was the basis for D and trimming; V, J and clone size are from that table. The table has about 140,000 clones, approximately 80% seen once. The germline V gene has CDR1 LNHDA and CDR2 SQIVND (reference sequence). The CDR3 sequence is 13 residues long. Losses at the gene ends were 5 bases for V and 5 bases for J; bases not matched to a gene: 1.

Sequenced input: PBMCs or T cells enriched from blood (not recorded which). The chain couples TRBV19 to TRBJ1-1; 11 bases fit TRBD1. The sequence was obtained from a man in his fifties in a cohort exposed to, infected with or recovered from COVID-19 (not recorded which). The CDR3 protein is CASSRDRGTEAFF. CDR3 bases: TGTGCCAGTAGTCGGGACAGGGGGACTGAAGCTTTCTTT.